This T cell receptor beta chain is from a study of T cells in Graves' hyperthyroidism and ophthalmopathy (dated by TCRdb to about 2019). Background for the entire study: Peripheral blood samples were taken at initial diagnosis, before any treatment was given. The paper reports TCR Vbeta CDR3 sequencing of more than 120 peripheral blood samples: fewer than 50 ophthalmopathy, roughly 80 hyperthyroidism and around 17 progressor patients. After sampling, hyperthyroidism patients received methimazole starting at 30 mg daily, and ophthalmopathy patients received high-dose intravenous methylprednisolone. The study also compared thyroid tissue and blood T-cell repertoires from roughly 6 Graves' hyperthyroidism patients. The approximately 90 discovery patients were randomly split 7:3 into training and test sets. Whether ophthalmopathy could be predicted prospectively was tested in an independent validation cohort made up of some 20 hyperthyroidism patients plus 17 patients who later progressed to ophthalmopathy. To identify TCR V-J signatures that set the groups apart, the researchers used a discovery cohort of 100 or so patients, made up of approximately 43 with Graves' ophthalmopathy and 55 to 65 with stable Graves' hyperthyroidism.

TCR beta CDR3 regions were amplified from RNA transcripts. The first round of RT-PCR for the TCR CDR3 was performed with the HTBI primer set and the Qiagen OneStep RT-PCR kit. Libraries were constructed in a second round of multiplex PCR, after which size selection and purification were carried out. The libraries were sequenced on an Illumina HiSeq2000 using paired-end 100 bp reads. The original methods were these. SOAPnuke was used to process the raw data, removing reads that contained adapters or uncalled bases, had a mean Phred below 15, or lacked an exact match to the constant primer or identifier. COPE v1.2.5 was used to merge high-quality paired reads, and clonotypes were defined as unique nucleotide sequences. Clonotypes were aligned to IMGT TRBV, TRBD and TRBJ reference segments using MiTCR v1.1. Analysis was restricted to V-J combinations with a frequency above 0.0001, which covered 99.2% of repertoires. The TCS score was defined as F50 (clonal expansion) divided by E x V (chaos), with BLOSUM62-based TCRdist calculated between CDR3 peptides within each V-J. Welch's t-statistics and random forest reduced fewer than 550 V-J features to roughly 13, which were used in a naive Bayes classifier (R e1071). In-frame beta chains were kept once TCRdb had trimmed the public reads at Q25 with fastp and called clones with MiXCR. Rows matching on CDR3 protein sequence are summarized as one entry with the most common DNA and genes. TCRdb's processing, not the authors', yielded these V and J calls. In this sample the table shows 560,000 or so distinct CDR3 sequences, 15% to 20% of which occur a single time. Jointly, the top ten make up roughly 44% of the sample.

In the ophthalmopathy patients, disease was moderately to severely active, with a Clinical Activity Score of 3 or more, a NOSPECS grade of 4 or more, and a duration of less than 3 months. Patients with uncontrolled infections, other autoimmune diseases, pregnancy or lactation were excluded. Diagnoses were based on clinical symptoms, serum thyroxine and TRAb, thyroid ultrasound and orbital computed tomography. Ficoll-Paque density gradient centrifugation was used to isolate PBMCs from approximately 10 ml of fresh peripheral blood. Total RNA was extracted using Trizol reagent, and RNA quality was assessed on an Agilent 2100 Bioanalyzer. This clonotype was seen repeatedly, ten times or more. Its antigen is still unknown. Base qualities are not recorded, but no much larger clone differs from it by a single base. General conclusions and limits of the study: In cross-validation, a model built on a 13 V-J signature told ophthalmopathy apart from stable hyperthyroidism with over 85% sensitivity and about 81% specificity, and in testing the same model reached 80%/75%. No statistical method was used to set the sample size in advance, and investigators knew the group allocation. Most expanded thyroid clonotypes (frequency above 0.001) were also detected in blood, a finding suggesting that blood repertoires may reflect thyroid immune responses. In validation, progression to ophthalmopathy was predicted by the model with more than 65% sensitivity and nearly 75% specificity, a median of approximately 6.5 months before onset.

V and J lose 3 bases and 0 bases, and a span of 5 bases separates them. Inclusive of the bounding cysteine and phenylalanine, the CDR3 is 14 residues long. CDR3 DNA only is kept here, 42 bases in frame from base 1. Based on the germline V gene, the CDR1 and CDR2 sequences are KGHSH and LQKENI. Sequencing used blood. This TCR derives from a man aged 40-49 years with Graves' ophthalmopathy. The rearrangement combines TRBV18 with TRBJ1-4, with the D gene not confidently named. The DNA is TGTGCCAGCTCACCCCCCACAACTAATGAAAAACTGTTTTTT. This sequence encodes CASSPPTTNEKLFF. Supplemented by the reference TRBV18 and TRBJ1-4 proteins around the CDR3, the complete variable domain is NAGVMQNPRHLVRRRGQEARLRCSPMKGHSHVYWYRQLPEEGLKFMVYLQKENIIDESGMPKERFSAEFPKEGPSILRIQQVVRGDSAAYFCASSPPTTNEKLFFGSGTQLSVL.